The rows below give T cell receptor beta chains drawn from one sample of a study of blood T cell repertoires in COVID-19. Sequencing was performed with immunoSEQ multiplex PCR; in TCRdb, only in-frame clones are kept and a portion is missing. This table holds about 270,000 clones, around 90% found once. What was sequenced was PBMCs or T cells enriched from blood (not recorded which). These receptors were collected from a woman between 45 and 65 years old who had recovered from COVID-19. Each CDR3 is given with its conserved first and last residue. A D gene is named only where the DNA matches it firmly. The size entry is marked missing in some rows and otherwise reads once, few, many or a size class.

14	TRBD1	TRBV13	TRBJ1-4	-	TGTGCCAGCAGCATAAGGGACAGGAATGAAAAACTGTTTTTT	CASSIRDRNEKLFF
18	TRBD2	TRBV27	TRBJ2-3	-	TGTGCCAGCAGTCCAGGACTAGCGGGGATCTCTCCCACAGATACGCAGTATTTT	CASSPGLAGISPTDTQYF
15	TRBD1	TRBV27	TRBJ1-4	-	TGTGCCAGCAGCCGACCCGGGACAGATAATGAAAAACTGTTTTTT	CASSRPGTDNEKLFF
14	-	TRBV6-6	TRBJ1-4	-	TGTGCCAGCAGTTATCTCGGGGTTAATGAAAAACTGTTTTTT	CASSYLGVNEKLFF
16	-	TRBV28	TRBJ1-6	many	TGTGCCAGCAGTTTACGGGGGACGGCTAATAATTCACCCCTCCACTTT	CASSLRGTANNSPLHF
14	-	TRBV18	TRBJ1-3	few	TGTGCCAGCTCACCACAAGGGGCGGGAAACACCATATATTTT	CASSPQGAGNTIYF
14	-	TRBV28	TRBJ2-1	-	TGTGCCAGCAGTTTCGTTCTTTCCTTCAATGAGCAGTTCTTC	CASSFVLSFNEQFF
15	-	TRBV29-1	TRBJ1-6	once	TGCAGCGTTGAGGACAGACTCTTCTACCATTCACCCCTCCACTTT	CSVEDRLFYHSPLHF
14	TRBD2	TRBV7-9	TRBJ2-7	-	TGTGCCAGCAGCCCTAGCGGGCGATCCTACGAGCAGTACTTC	CASSPSGRSYEQYF
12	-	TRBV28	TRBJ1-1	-	TGTGCCAGCAGTTTAGCGACGGCGGATGCTTTCTTT	CASSLATADAFF